The 9 T cell receptor beta chains given below trace back to one sample, sequenced in a study of blood T cells in healthy people across ages. Sample-barcoded 5' priming and a J-beta primer mix drove a second PCR of about 7 to 12 cycles. MiXCR, applied by TCRdb to the 5' RACE reads, yields one record per CDR3 protein. Altogether hundreds of thousands of distinct CDR3 sequences are present, about a fifth being singletons, with the ten largest covering 22%. The sequenced sample consisted of blood. The source is a man aged 70 or older in good health.

This clonotype was seen only a few times. CDR3 nucleotide sequence: TGCAGTTTTTCCCTCCGAGCGGGACCAGGAGAGACCCAGTACTTC. Translating it yields CSFSLRAGPGETQYF. V usage is TRBV20-1 and J usage is TRBJ2-5, with TRBD2 matching 7 bases. Per the germline V gene, CDR1 is DFQATT and CDR2 is SNEGSKA (reference sequence). J gave up 4 bases and V 8 bases, and 16 bases lay outside the gene matches. The CDR3 is 15 residues long.

The CDR3 is CSARDRERGLTDTQYF. The CDR3 nucleotides are TGCAGTGCTAGAGATCGGGAAAGGGGACTCACAGATACGCAGTATTTT. The rearrangement links TRBV20-1 to TRBJ2-3; possible D gene TRBD2, 6 bases. V was cut by 0 bases and J by 2 bases, with 15 bases left in between. The CDR3 totals 16 residues. Germline lookup yields CDR1 DFQATT and CDR2 SNEGSKA (reference sequence).

J is TRBJ2-5 and V is TRBV7-6, with 7 bases aligning to TRBD1. V trimming: 4 bases; J trimming: 2 bases; junction bases outside the gene matches: 1. Germline CDR1 SGHVS, CDR2 FNYEAQ. This CDR3 has 13 amino acids. The CDR3 DNA reads as TGTGCCAGCAGCTGGGACAGACAAGAGACCCAGTACTTC. It is translated as CASSWDRQETQYF.

The J gene is TRBJ2-1, the V gene TRBV20-1; 9 bases align to TRBD2. Near its end, the DNA agrees better with TRBJ2-7, so the J call may be wrong. This CDR3 is built from 13 residues. Germline V gene lookup returns CDR1 DFQATT and CDR2 SNEGSKA (reference sequence). The CDR3 loop reads CSTNAQAGGEQYV. The CDR3 DNA follows: TGCAGTACTAATGCCCAAGCGGGAGGCGAGCAGTACGTC.

The V call is TRBV20-1, the J call TRBJ2-4; 9 positions match TRBD2. The CDR3 loop spans 15 amino acids. Germline CDR1 reads DFQATT; CDR2 reads SNEGSKA (reference sequence). V shed 6 bases and J 2 bases; nucleotides not matched to a gene: 8. Here the CDR3 reads CSAVTSGGPKNIQYF. In nucleotides, the CDR3 is TGCAGTGCAGTGACTAGCGGAGGTCCCAAAAACATTCAGTACTTC.

The table lists this clonotype with a few counts. This chain connects TRBV2 to TRBJ2-1; tentative D call: TRBD2 (5 bases). The CDR3 sequence is 15 residues long. V lost 6 bases, J lost 2 bases, and 14 bases lay in between. CDR1 SNHLY and CDR2 FYNNEI come from the germline V gene. CDR3 sequence (DNA): TGTGCCAGCAGACCCGGGGTTATGGCCTACAATGAGCAGTTCTTC. Its protein is CASRPGVMAYNEQFF.

Comment on this clonotype: The conserved final phenylalanine or tryptophan is absent from the CDR3, which likely points to a read error. V usage is TRBV7-7 and J usage is TRBJ2-3; D may be TRBD1 or TRBD2 (5 bases each). The CDR3 covers 14 residues. Looked up from germline, CDR1 is SSHAT and CDR2 is FNYEAQ (reference sequence). With 8 bases removed from V and 2 bases from J, the gap between germline ends came to 14 bases. DNA of the CDR3: TGTGCCAGCTCTCTGGGACCAACCACAGATACGCAGTATTCT. The encoded protein is CASSLGPTTDTQYS.

This clonotype was observed a few times. The chain is built from TRBV12-3 or TRBV12-4 and TRBJ2-5; no reliable D call. This CDR3 is built from 15 residues. V was shortened by 2 bases and J by 5 bases, with 15 bases between the two germline ends. CDR3 nucleotides: TGTGCCAGCAGTTTATCGCCGGTGTTGCAGGAGACCCAGTACTTC. It codes for CASSLSPVLQETQYF.

The chain employs TRBV7-3 and TRBJ2-1; either TRBD1 or TRBD2 may supply D (5 bases each). There are 14 residues in the CDR3. The germline V gene has CDR1 SGHTA and CDR2 FQGTGA. Deletions cut 5 bases from V and 4 bases from J, with 12 bases between. Here the CDR3 DNA reads TGTGCCAGCAGCCGGACCGAGGGGTACAATGAGCAGTTCTTC. It translates to CASSRTEGYNEQFF.